Presented here are 30 T cell receptor beta chains from one specimen sequenced in a study of naive and memory T cell subsets. Whole blood, roughly 2.6 ml, came from adult healthy volunteers. For blood and skin samples, reverse transcription used TCR alpha and beta constant primers. TCRdb itself ran the 5' RACE reads through MiXCR, one entry per CDR3 protein. The sample yields 20,000 to 25,000 distinct CDR3 sequences, 4% to 4.5% seen once. The receptors stem from a male donor in good health.

This clonotype was seen at least ten times. The V and J genes are TRBV27 and TRBJ1-5, with TRBD1 matching 7 bases. Germline assignment: CDR1 MNHEY and CDR2 SMNVEV (reference sequence). V was pared by 2 bases and J by 4 bases, with 5 bases of the junction left unmatched. The CDR3 runs to 15 residues. CDR3 amino acids: CASSLTGAQNQPQHF. In DNA, the CDR3 is TGTGCCAGCAGTTTAACAGGGGCACAGAATCAGCCCCAGCATTTT.

In this sample, this clonotype turned up many times. This chain links TRBV6-6 with TRBJ1-2; D is possibly TRBD1 (5 bases). The CDR3 is 16 residues long. CDR1 and CDR2 (germline): MNHNY, SVGAGI (reference sequence). Between the trimmed V and J ends, which lost 2 bases and 3 bases, there was a span of 16 bases. CDR3 bases: TGTGCCAGCAGTTACGTATCCCGACGGGGGGACTATGGCTACACCTTC. Encoded protein: CASSYVSRRGDYGYTF.

This clonotype appeared many times. The genes are TRBV7-2 and TRBJ1-4, with TRBD1 identical over 9 bases. J lost 10 bases, V lost 6 bases, and 3 bases had no gene match. CDR1 and CDR2 from the germline V gene are SGHTA and FQGNSA. This CDR3 spans 12 amino acids. CDR3 coding DNA: TGTGCCAGCAGGTTGGACAGGGGAAAACTGTTTTTT. It codes for CASRLDRGKLFF.

The table lists this clonotype with many counts. The chain has TRBV7-8 and TRBJ2-5; tentative D call: TRBD2 (5 bases). This CDR3 spans 16 amino acids. Germline CDR1 reads SGHVS; CDR2 reads FQNEAQ. V gave up 5 bases and J gave up 5 bases, with 21 bases separating them. CDR3 protein: CASSQERRFRMETQYF. DNA for the CDR3: TGTGCCAGCAGCCAAGAGAGGAGGTTTAGGATGGAGACCCAGTACTTC.

This clonotype was seen many times. The chain joins TRBV18 to TRBJ2-6; TRBD1 aligns across 10 bases. CDR3 length: 19 residues. J lost 3 bases, V lost 3 bases, and 11 bases had no gene match. Germline CDR1 reads KGHSH; CDR2 reads LQKENI. CDR3 sequence: CASSPDPGQGFGGANVLTF. CDR3 nucleotide sequence: TGTGCCAGCTCACCTGACCCGGGACAGGGGTTCGGTGGGGCCAACGTCCTGACTTTC. Full variable domain (outside the CDR3, taken from reference TRBV18 and TRBJ2-6): NAGVMQNPRHLVRRRGQEARLRCSPMKGHSHVYWYRQLPEEGLKFMVYLQKENIIDESGMPKERFSAEFPKEGPSILRIQQVVRGDSAAYFCASSPDPGQGFGGANVLTFGAGSRLTVL.

This clonotype appeared many times. The rearrangement links TRBV7-6 to TRBJ2-6, with unresolved D. Germline CDR1 is SGHVS and CDR2 is FNYEAQ. The CDR3 totals 16 residues. V was cut by 1 base and J by 0 bases, with 7 bases left in between. Here the CDR3 DNA reads TGTGCCAGCAGCTTAGGAGGTGGCTCTGGGGCCAACGTCCTGACTTTC. It is translated as CASSLGGGSGANVLTF.

This clonotype came up many times. The genes are TRBV29-1 and TRBJ2-2; D perhaps matches TRBD2 (5 bases). The V end was cut by 5 bases, the J end by 4 bases, with 14 bases between. CDR1 SQVTM and CDR2 ANQGSEA come from the germline V gene. CDR3 length equals 14 residues. DNA for the CDR3: TGCAGCGTTTCGTGGGAGTTCGGCACCGGGGAGCTGTTTTTT. Translation: CSVSWEFGTGELFF.

This clonotype was seen ten or more times. This rearrangement joins TRBV29-1 to TRBJ1-5, with 9 bases lining up with TRBD1. Germline trimming cut 4 bases from V and 2 bases from J; bases unmatched to any gene: 0. The CDR3 has 13 residues. The germline CDR1 and CDR2 sequences are SQVTM and ANQGSEA. The CDR3 DNA reads TGCAGCGTTGGGACAGGGGGCAATCAGCCCCAGCATTTT. As protein: CSVGTGGNQPQHF.

This clonotype was counted at least ten times. The chain recombines TRBV29-1 with TRBJ2-1, with TRBD2 identical over 14 bases. J gave up 12 bases and V 0 bases, and 7 bases lay outside the gene matches. This CDR3 is built from 15 residues. Germline V CDR1 and CDR2: SQVTM, ANQGSEA. The CDR3 spells CSVEDQGLAGDRQFF. Written as DNA, the CDR3 is TGCAGCGTTGAAGATCAGGGACTAGCGGGAGATCGGCAGTTCTTC.

This clonotype was seen repeatedly, ten times or more. Here the CDR3 DNA reads TGTGCCAGCATCCCTTCCCGGGTGGCAGGGAAGAACACTGAAGCTTTCTTT. This gives the protein CASIPSRVAGKNTEAFF. The gene calls are TRBV28 and TRBJ1-1; D is perhaps TRBD1 (5 bases). This CDR3 contains 17 residues. CDR1 and CDR2 from the germline V gene are MDHEN and SYDVKM. Trimming left V 7 bases short and J 1 base short, with 22 bases between.

Sample share makes this clonotype medium-sized. The chain uses TRBV6-5 and TRBJ1-4; D is unresolved. Germline CDR1 is MNHEY and CDR2 is SVGAGI. The CDR3 is 13 residues long. Trimming took 4 bases from V and 5 from J, leaving 8 bases between them. CDR3 nucleotide sequence: TGTGCCAGCAGTTTCTCACCGAATGAAAAACTGTTTTTT. Its translation is CASSFSPNEKLFF.

This clonotype was detected many times. The chain combines TRBV10-3 with TRBJ2-7; 9 nucleotides line up with TRBD1. J gave up 3 bases and V 6 bases, and 6 bases lay outside the gene matches. The V gene's germline CDR1 is ENHRY and CDR2 SYGVKD. The CDR3 runs 14 residues. In nucleotides, the CDR3 is TGTGCCATCAGGAAGCGGGACAGGGACTACGAGCAGTACTTC. This gives the protein CAIRKRDRDYEQYF.

Many counts were recorded for this clonotype. V and J are TRBV11-2 and TRBJ2-1, with D possibly being TRBD2 (5 bases). Per germline, CDR1 SGHAT and CDR2 FQNNGV. Trimming cost V 2 bases and J 3 bases, with 11 bases left between them. This CDR3 is built from 15 residues. CDR3 protein: CASSLRASHYNEQFF. The CDR3 nucleotides are TGTGCCAGCAGCTTAAGGGCTAGCCACTACAATGAGCAGTTCTTC.

This clonotype was observed many times. The V call is TRBV10-3, the J call TRBJ1-1; 7 bases are a match to TRBD1. The germline V gene has CDR1 ENHRY and CDR2 SYGVKD. V lost 3 bases, J lost 1 base, and 2 bases stayed unmatched. The CDR3 is 14 residues long. The CDR3 region has the DNA TGTGCCATCAGTGACAGGGGGGAGAACACTGAAGCTTTCTTT. This codes for CAISDRGENTEAFF.

This clonotype was counted at least ten times. The chain is built from TRBV20-1 and TRBJ2-7; TRBD2 aligns across 9 bases. Germline V CDR1 and CDR2: DFQATT, SNEGSKA (reference sequence). This CDR3 comprises 15 residues. Trimming took 0 bases from V and 2 from J; bases not matched to a gene: 5. The CDR3 sequence is CSARDRAGGPYEQYF. The CDR3, as DNA: TGCAGTGCTAGAGATCGGGCGGGAGGGCCCTACGAGCAGTACTTC.

CDR3 sequence (DNA): TGTGCCAGCAGCCTGGGACCGTTAGTGGAGCAGTACTTC. Translated: CASSLGPLVEQYF. This chain connects TRBV5-6 to TRBJ2-7; the D gene could be TRBD1 or TRBD2 (5 bases each). The germline CDR1 and CDR2 sequences are SGHDT and YYEEEE. The CDR3 loop spans 13 amino acids. Trimming pared 4 bases from V and 7 bases from J, leaving 15 bases between.

This clonotype is labeled as medium-sized. The chain couples TRBV15 to TRBJ2-1; unclear D gene. Germline V gene data show CDR1 as LNHNV and CDR2 as YYDKDF (reference sequence). Trimming removed 1 base from V and 5 bases from J, with 6 bases in between. The CDR3 sequence is 13 residues long. The CDR3 region is CATSRVGNNEQFF. CDR3 nucleotides: TGTGCCACCAGCAGAGTTGGGAACAATGAGCAGTTCTTC.

This clonotype was seen ten or more times. The V and J genes are TRBV14 and TRBJ2-7; 8 bases agree with TRBD1. Losses at the gene ends were 1 base for V and 3 bases for J; bases not matched to a gene: 20. Per the germline V gene, CDR1 is SGHDN and CDR2 is FVKESK. This CDR3 region has 20 residues. This CDR3 is CASSQGGGAGGALMSYEQYF. DNA of the CDR3: TGTGCCAGCAGCCAAGGAGGTGGGGCAGGGGGCGCGTTAATGAGCTACGAGCAGTACTTC.

This clonotype has at least ten counts. The genes are TRBV19 and TRBJ1-2, with D uncertain. The CDR3 is made up of 15 amino acids. Germline values: CDR1 LNHDA, CDR2 SQIVND (reference sequence). Trimming left V 3 bases short and J 2 bases short, with 13 bases between. DNA for the CDR3: TGTGCCAGTAGTATCCATGACGGTGGCAACTATGGCTACACCTTC. Its translation is CASSIHDGGNYGYTF. Using reference TRBV19 and TRBJ1-2 for the parts outside the CDR3, the full variable domain is DGGITQSPKYLFRKEGQNVTLSCEQNLNHDAMYWYRQDPGQGLRLIYYSQIVNDFQKGDIAEGYSVSREKKESFPLTVTSAQKNPTAFYLCASSIHDGGNYGYTFGSGTRLTVV.

Ten or more counts support this clonotype. This chain joins TRBV4-2 and TRBJ2-7, with 11 nucleotides matching TRBD2. Trimming at V came to 4 bases and at J to 3 bases, leaving 20 bases not matched to a gene. Germline-derived CDR1 and CDR2 are LGHNA and YNFKEQ. This CDR3 spans 20 amino acids. The CDR3 DNA sequence: TGTGCCAGCAGCCCCGGCTCGGGTAGCGGGAGGGCCAGGGTCGGCTACGAGCAGTACTTC. This translates into CASSPGSGSGRARVGYEQYF.

This clonotype has at least ten counts. The CDR3 reads CASTNGGTGAYNEQFF. CDR3 in DNA: TGTGCCAGCACCAACGGGGGGACAGGGGCCTACAATGAGCAGTTCTTC. The chain has TRBV6-6 and TRBJ2-1; TRBD1 agrees at 10 bases. This CDR3 comprises 16 residues. After removal of 7 bases from V and 2 bases from J, the junction contained 8 bases not matched to a gene. In germline, CDR1 is MNHNY, CDR2 SVGAGI (reference sequence).

At least ten counts were recorded for this clonotype. The junction does not match germline at one end; this may be a read error. The gene calls are TRBV7-2 and TRBJ2-7; D ambiguous. This CDR3 has 17 residues. The V gene's germline CDR1 is SGHTA and CDR2 FQGNSA. DNA for the CDR3: TGTGCCAGCAGCTTAGATTTACCGAGCTTCTACGAGCAGTATCCGCACTTC. This sequence encodes CASSLDLPSFYEQYPHF.

The table lists this clonotype with many counts. V usage is TRBV20-1 and J usage is TRBJ2-6, with 10 bases that match TRBD2. In germline, CDR1 is DFQATT, CDR2 SNEGSKA (reference sequence). The CDR3 is 16 residues long. Losses at the gene ends were 5 bases for V and 0 bases for J; bases not matched to a gene: 4. The CDR3 reads CSAGLAAFSGANVLTF. CDR3 DNA: TGCAGTGCTGGACTAGCGGCCTTCTCTGGGGCCAACGTCCTGACTTTC.

This clonotype was counted many times. This chain connects TRBV24-1 to TRBJ2-2, with a weak D call TRBD2 (5 bases). Germline CDR1 is KGHDR and CDR2 is SFDVKD. V was pared by 2 bases and J by 0 bases, with 6 bases between. The length of the CDR3 is 15 residues. CDR3 in amino acids: CATSDSGTNTGELFF. In nucleotides, the CDR3 is TGTGCCACCAGTGATTCCGGGACGAACACCGGGGAGCTGTTTTTT.

This clonotype was seen at least ten times. The chain has TRBV9 and TRBJ2-5, with D unclear. CDR1 is SGDLS, CDR2 YYNGEE, per germline. With 3 bases removed from V and 1 base from J, the gap between germline ends came to 10 bases. This CDR3 has 14 amino acids. The CDR3 DNA reads TGTGCCAGCAGCGCACCAGACGGCCAAGAGACCCAGTACTTC. Translated, it gives CASSAPDGQETQYF.

This clonotype was seen repeatedly, ten times or more. The rearrangement joins TRBV6-5 to TRBJ2-1; D remains ambiguous. Trimming shortened V by 8 bases and J by 4 bases, and 18 bases separated the two germline ends. Germline lookup yields CDR1 MNHEY and CDR2 SVGAGI. The CDR3 loop spans 15 amino acids. The CDR3 loop is CASRKRDPVYNEQFF. The CDR3 DNA reads as TGTGCCAGCCGAAAGAGAGATCCTGTATACAATGAGCAGTTCTTC.

This clonotype has ten or more counts. The chain has TRBV28 and TRBJ2-2; 15 nucleotides align to TRBD2. Per the germline V gene, CDR1 is MDHEN and CDR2 is SYDVKM. V was clipped by 7 bases and J by 0 bases; unmatched bases: 6. The CDR3 runs to 18 residues. CDR3 residues: CASNPGLAGGPNTGELFF. The CDR3 DNA reads TGTGCCAGCAATCCGGGACTAGCGGGAGGCCCGAACACCGGGGAGCTGTTTTTT.

This clonotype has a count of ten or more. The V and J genes are TRBV18 and TRBJ2-7; 8 bases are a match to TRBD2. The trim removed 3 bases at V and 2 bases at J, leaving 0 bases unmatched. Germline V gene lookup returns CDR1 KGHSH and CDR2 LQKENI. This CDR3 contains 13 residues. DNA of the CDR3: TGTGCCAGCTCACCGGGACTAGCCTACGAGCAGTACTTC. It translates to CASSPGLAYEQYF.

This clonotype was recorded many times. This rearrangement joins TRBV4-1 to TRBJ2-3; no definite D call. Germline V CDR1 and CDR2: MGHRA, YSYEKL. CDR3 length: 13 residues. Trimming stripped 1 base from V and 9 bases from J, with 11 bases between. CDR3 protein: CASSQGPGGTQYF. The DNA of the CDR3 is TGCGCCAGCAGCCAAGGGCCAGGTGGGACGCAGTATTTT.

This clonotype was counted at least ten times. The chain is built from TRBV6-2 or TRBV6-3 and TRBJ2-7, with unresolved D. Germline CDR1 MNHEY, CDR2 SVGEGT. There are 11 residues in the CDR3. The V and J ends lost 6 bases and 0 bases respectively, with 3 bases between them. This CDR3 is CASSHSYEQYF. In DNA form, the CDR3 reads TGTGCCAGCAGCCACTCCTACGAGCAGTACTTC.